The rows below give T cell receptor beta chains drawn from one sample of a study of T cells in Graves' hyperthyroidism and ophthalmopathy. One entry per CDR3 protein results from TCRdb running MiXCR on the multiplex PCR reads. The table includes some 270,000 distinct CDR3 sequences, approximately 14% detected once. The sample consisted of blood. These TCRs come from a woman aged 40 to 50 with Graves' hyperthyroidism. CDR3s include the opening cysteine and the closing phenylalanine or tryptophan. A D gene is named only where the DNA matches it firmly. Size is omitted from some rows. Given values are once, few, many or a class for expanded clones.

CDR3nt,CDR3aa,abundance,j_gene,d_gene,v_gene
TGTGCCAGCAGCCAAGCGTTCAACACCGGGGAGCTGTTTTTT,CASSQAFNTGELFF,many,TRBJ2-2,NA,TRBV3-1
TGTGCCAGCAGCGTGGGTACCGGGGAGCTGTTTTTT,CASSVGTGELFF,many,TRBJ2-2,NA,TRBV9
TGTGCCAGCAGTATGGTTTCGGGAGGGCCTTCTGGTGAGCAGTTCTTC,CASSMVSGGPSGEQFF,many,TRBJ2-1,TRBD2,TRBV2
TGTGCCAGCAGTGAAGCGCCCCCCTGGGGGCGAGGGGGTACTTTGGGGGATGAGCAGTTCTTC,CASSEAPPWGRGGTLGDEQFF,many,TRBJ2-1,NA,TRBV6-1
TGTGCCAGCCAACGATCCTACAATGAGCAGTTCTTC,CASQRSYNEQFF,many,TRBJ2-1,NA,TRBV28
TGTGCCAGCAGTGTACAGGTTATAGGGAACACTGAAGCTTTCTTT,CASSVQVIGNTEAFF,many,TRBJ1-1,NA,TRBV2
TGTGCCAGCAGCTCCCTTCGGTCCAGGCGCCCATCCTACGAGCAGTACTTC,CASSSLRSRRPSYEQYF,many,TRBJ2-7,NA,TRBV11-2
TGCAGCGTTGCTCTCGGGTTTCTTGCCCTTAATGAGCAGTTCTTC,CSVALGFLALNEQFF,many,TRBJ2-1,NA,TRBV29-1
TGTGCCAGCAGTTATCCCGAACAAGGCACCGGGGAGCTGTTTTTT,CASSYPEQGTGELFF,many,TRBJ2-2,NA,TRBV12-3/TRBV12-4
TGTGCCAGCAGTCAACAGGGGGACAATGGCTACACCTTC,CASSQQGDNGYTF,many,TRBJ1-2,TRBD1,TRBV2
TGTGCCACCAGTGATTCCCCCTCCGGGAATGAGCAGTTCTTC,CATSDSPSGNEQFF,many,TRBJ2-1,NA,TRBV24-1
TGTGCCAGCAGCCTCTCTCCGGGACCCCAATATGGCTACACCTTC,CASSLSPGPQYGYTF,many,TRBJ1-2,NA,TRBV12-3/TRBV12-4
TGCAGCGTTCTCTCTTCCGGGACAGGCGCGGGCGGCTACACCTTC,CSVLSSGTGAGGYTF,many,TRBJ1-2,TRBD1,TRBV29-1
TGTGCCAGCAGCTCCCCACAGGCAGCGGACCCAAGGCGCCAGTACTTC,CASSSPQAADPRRQYF,many,TRBJ2-5,NA,TRBV7-9
TGTGCCAGCAGTCCCCTTCCGGGCCAGATGCGGATTGAAGCTTTCTTT,CASSPLPGQMRIEAFF,few,TRBJ1-1,NA,TRBV28
TGCAGCGTTGAAGACGATCTGGCCCAGCATTTT,CSVEDDLAQHF,few,TRBJ1-5,NA,TRBV29-1
TGTGCCAGCAAAGGGCCGTGGGACTACGAGCAGTACTTC,CASKGPWDYEQYF,many,TRBJ2-7,NA,TRBV12-3/TRBV12-4
TGCGCCAGCAGCGGGCCTCAGGGGTCCCAAGAGACCCAGTACTTC,CASSGPQGSQETQYF,few,TRBJ2-5,NA,TRBV5-1
TGTGCCAGCAGCGTGGCGACCGGCTCCGCCAGGGATACGCAGTATTTT,CASSVATGSARDTQYF,many,TRBJ2-3,NA,TRBV9
TGTGCCAGCAGCTTGAGCGGCGGGAGCTGGAATGAGCAGTTCTTC,CASSLSGGSWNEQFF,once,TRBJ2-1,TRBD2,TRBV5-8
TGTGCCAGCAGTTTTGGGGTTAGTATCCACGAGCAGTACTTC,CASSFGVSIHEQYF,many,TRBJ2-7,NA,TRBV27
TGTGCCAGCAGCATAAATGAGGGGACCCAGTACTTC,CASSINEGTQYF,many,TRBJ2-5,NA,TRBV11-2
TGTGCCAGCAGCCAACCGGGGACTGATTCACCCCTCCACTTT,CASSQPGTDSPLHF,NA,TRBJ1-6,NA,TRBV3-1
TGTGCCAGCAGTGCTAGCGGGTTCACAGATACGCAGTATTTT,CASSASGFTDTQYF,many,TRBJ2-3,TRBD2,TRBV2
TGTGCCATCAGTGAGGACGGAGGGGAGAACACTGAAGCTTTCTTT,CAISEDGGENTEAFF,many,TRBJ1-1,NA,TRBV10-3
TGCAGCGTTGAAACTAGCGGGAGTTACGAGCAGTACTTC,CSVETSGSYEQYF,few,TRBJ2-7,TRBD2,TRBV29-1
TGTGCCTGCAACCTTGAAATGGGCTATGGCTACACCTTC,CACNLEMGYGYTF,many,TRBJ1-2,NA,TRBV30
TGTGCCAGCAAGGGACAGGGTGTCTACGAGCAGTACTTC,CASKGQGVYEQYF,NA,TRBJ2-7,TRBD1,TRBV25-1
TGTGCCACCAGCAGACCAAGCATACAGGGGACGGGAGAAAAACTGTTTTTT,CATSRPSIQGTGEKLFF,many,TRBJ1-4,TRBD1,TRBV15
TGTGCCAGCAGCGTAGGGCACCACTCTGGAAACACCATATATTTT,CASSVGHHSGNTIYF,many,TRBJ1-3,NA,TRBV9
TGTGCCGGCACCGATAGCGGGAATGAGCAGTTCTTC,CAGTDSGNEQFF,many,TRBJ2-1,TRBD2,TRBV6-1
TGTGCCAGCAGCCAAGGTCGCCTAACCACCTACGAGCAGTACTTC,CASSQGRLTTYEQYF,many,TRBJ2-7,NA,TRBV3-1
TGTGCCAGTAGTCCCAGGGCCGCCCGGACACCCCTCCACTTT,CASSPRAARTPLHF,few,TRBJ1-6,NA,TRBV19
TGTGCCAGCAGGCAGCCGGGCATCAATGAGCAGTTCTTC,CASRQPGINEQFF,many,TRBJ2-1,NA,TRBV6-1
TGTGCTAGTGGCTCCCCGGACAGGGGTCAAGAGACCCAGTACTTC,CASGSPDRGQETQYF,medium-sized,TRBJ2-5,TRBD1,TRBV12-5
TGTGCCTCTTCCATGGCAGATACGCAGTATTTT,CASSMADTQYF,many,TRBJ2-3,NA,TRBV12-3/TRBV12-4
TGTGCCAGCAGCCGGACAGGGGGCGACTACACCTTC,CASSRTGGDYTF,many,TRBJ1-2,TRBD1,TRBV5-5
TGTGCCAGCAGCTTAGCGTTGGGCGGGGGCTCCTACGAGCAGTACTTC,CASSLALGGGSYEQYF,many,TRBJ2-7,TRBD2,TRBV7-9
TGTGCCAGCTCACCCCTATCCGACACCGGGGAGCTGTTTTTT,CASSPLSDTGELFF,NA,TRBJ2-2,NA,TRBV18
TGTGCCAGCAGTTTGTGGACAGGGATGACTAGCGGGAGGGGTGAGCAGTTCTTC,CASSLWTGMTSGRGEQFF,NA,TRBJ2-1,TRBD2,TRBV28
TGCAGCGCCCGACTAGCGGGGCTTTACAATGAGCAGTTCTTC,CSARLAGLYNEQFF,NA,TRBJ2-1,TRBD2,TRBV29-1
TGTGCCAGCAGCTTAGCTCTAGTAGAGACCCAGTACTTC,CASSLALVETQYF,NA,TRBJ2-5,NA,TRBV7-6
TGTGCCAGCTCACCACCCGCGGAGCTACCGGGTGGCTACACCTTC,CASSPPAELPGGYTF,NA,TRBJ1-2,NA,TRBV18
TGTGCCAGCAGCTTAGTGTTGAGTGATCAGCCCCAGCATTTT,CASSLVLSDQPQHF,NA,TRBJ1-5,NA,TRBV7-9
TGTGCCACCAGCAGAGGCCGGGACTACGACGAGCAGTACTTC,CATSRGRDYDEQYF,many,TRBJ2-7,TRBD2,TRBV15
TGTGCCAGCAGCGGGACCCAAGAGACCCAGTACTTC,CASSGTQETQYF,NA,TRBJ2-5,NA,TRBV9
TGCAGTGCTAGTCCTATATACGGGACAACGGACTATGGCTACACCTTC,CSASPIYGTTDYGYTF,NA,TRBJ1-2,NA,TRBV20-1
TGTGCCAGCAGTTACTCTGGGGGGGTGGGAGATTCACCCCTCCACTTT,CASSYSGGVGDSPLHF,few,TRBJ1-6,NA,TRBV6-5
TGTGCTAGCAGCTTGGGGGACAGGGCGAGCGACGAGCAGTACTTC,CASSLGDRASDEQYF,many,TRBJ2-7,TRBD1,TRBV7-7
TGTGCCAGCACTCAGGGGTACTATGGCTACACCTTC,CASTQGYYGYTF,many,TRBJ1-2,NA,TRBV2
TGTGCCAGCAGCTTTCCGAGCGGTGCGGCGGCAGATACGCAGTATTTT,CASSFPSGAAADTQYF,many,TRBJ2-3,NA,TRBV7-9
TGTGCCAGCAGCTACAGTAATAGCAATCAGCCCCAGCATTTT,CASSYSNSNQPQHF,many,TRBJ1-5,NA,TRBV3-1
TGCAGTGCCCGGGACAGTGTCGGTTCACCCCTCCACTTT,CSARDSVGSPLHF,many,TRBJ1-6,TRBD1,TRBV20-1